Shown below are 17 T cell receptor beta chains from a single sample sequenced in a study of T cell repertoires in cytomegalovirus infection. TCRdb itself ran the reads through MiXCR, one entry per CDR3 protein. The sample includes about 900,000 distinct CDR3 sequences, more than 25% seen only once; the top ten take roughly an eighth. The antigens these receptors bind are not known. Sequencing was performed on cultured CD8+ T cells from PBMCs, taken from culture after CMV antigen stimulation. The receptors derive from a human donor in good health (CMV status not recorded). Some clones in this sample may be carry-over from other donors' samples.

In this sample, this clonotype turned up many times. The chain is built from TRBV7-6 and TRBJ2-1; 9 bases line up with TRBD1. This CDR3 is built from 15 residues. CDR1 SGHVS and CDR2 FNYEAQ come from the germline V gene. J lost 7 bases, V lost 2 bases, and 6 bases had no gene match. CDR3 nucleotide sequence: TGTGCCAGCAGCTTAAGGGACAGGGCTAGGAATGAGCAGTTCTTC. Translating gives CASSLRDRARNEQFF.

The chain carries TRBV7-2 and TRBJ2-7; D not resolved. Germline V gene sequence: CDR1 SGHTA, CDR2 FQGNSA. CDR3 size: 13 residues. V lost 2 bases and J lost 3, with 8 bases in between. CDR3 protein: CASSLNRVYEQYV. CDR3 in DNA: TGTGCCAGCAGCTTAAACCGGGTCTACGAGCAGTACGTC.

Remarks on this clonotype: A junction boundary mismatches the germline segment, possibly from a read error. The chain employs TRBV12-3 or TRBV12-4 and TRBJ2-2; D is perhaps TRBD1 or TRBD2 (5 bases each). The CDR3 contains 16 residues. DNA of the CDR3: TGTGCCAACAGTTTGTCAGGGACGGCGAACACCGGGGAGCTGTTTTTT. Its translation: CANSLSGTANTGELFF.

This clonotype was seen repeatedly, ten times or more. The chain employs TRBV7-6 and TRBJ2-7, with a tentative D call TRBD2 (5 bases). Deletions cut 3 bases from V and 1 base from J, with 10 bases between. The CDR3 sequence is 14 residues long. Per germline, CDR1 SGHVS and CDR2 FNYEAQ. The CDR3 DNA is TGTGCCAGCAGCTTGACTACACTATCCTACGAGCAGTACGTC. This encodes CASSLTTLSYEQYV.

The chain recombines TRBV10-3 with TRBJ1-2; 12 bases map to TRBD1. CDR1 is ENHRY and CDR2 is SYGVKD in the germline V gene. This CDR3 has 15 residues. With 4 bases clipped from V and 3 bases from J, the junction kept 3 bases outside the gene matches. CDR3 in DNA: TGTGCCATCAGTGTGGGGACAGGGGGCGACTATGGCTACACCTTC. Its protein is CAISVGTGGDYGYTF.

V is TRBV19 and J is TRBJ2-5; D is possibly TRBD1 or TRBD2 (5 bases each). Germline loops: CDR1 LNHDA, CDR2 SQIVND (reference sequence). The CDR3 loop spans 15 amino acids. The V end lost 0 bases, the J end lost 1 base, and 9 bases lay between the germline ends. This CDR3 reads CASSIDSGLQETQYF. The CDR3 DNA follows: TGTGCCAGTAGTATAGACTCGGGGCTCCAAGAGACCCAGTACTTC.

This clonotype was counted many times. The rearrangement links TRBV6-2 or TRBV6-3 to TRBJ2-3; D unresolved. The CDR3 contains 11 residues. Germline CDR1 is MNHEY and CDR2 is SVGEGT. V was cut by 5 bases and J by 7 bases, with 7 bases left in between. The CDR3, as DNA: TGTGCCAGCAGTCCCCAGAATACGCAGTATTTT. Translating gives CASSPQNTQYF.

This chain connects TRBV2 to TRBJ2-2; TRBD1 matches at 8 bases. The CDR3 runs to 14 residues. The germline CDR1 and CDR2 sequences are SNHLY and FYNNEI. J lost 5 bases, V lost 10 bases, and 9 bases had no gene match. This chain's CDR3 is CATFGQGRTGELFF. DNA for the CDR3: TGTGCCACATTCGGACAGGGACGTACCGGGGAGCTGTTTTTT.

The sample holds a few counts of this clonotype. The chain combines TRBV6-1 with TRBJ2-3; TRBD2 matches 11 bases. Germline V gives CDR1 MNHNS, CDR2 SASEGT. V dropped 6 bases and J dropped 4; count of bases not matched to a gene: 6. The CDR3 runs 15 residues. CDR3 in DNA: TGTGCCAGCAGCTCGACTAGCGGGGTTCCAGATACGCAGTATTTT. Its translation: CASSSTSGVPDTQYF.

This clonotype occurred a few times. The CDR3 region is CAISGLAGHNEQFF. Written as DNA, the CDR3 is TGTGCCATCAGTGGACTAGCGGGTCACAATGAGCAGTTCTTC. The chain carries TRBV10-3 and TRBJ2-1; 10 bases fit TRBD2. With V trimmed by 4 bases and J by 5 bases, 2 bases remained unmatched. Germline CDR1 ENHRY, CDR2 SYGVKD. This CDR3 spans 14 amino acids.

This clonotype has only a few counts. The V call is TRBV4-1, the J call TRBJ1-5; weak D call: TRBD1 (5 bases). The CDR3 runs 14 residues. Germline V lookup: CDR1 MGHRA, CDR2 YSYEKL. V was shortened by 1 base and J by 6 bases, with 10 bases between the two germline ends. The CDR3 loop is CASSQVGVGQPQHF. CDR3 coding DNA: TGCGCCAGCAGCCAAGTAGGGGTCGGTCAGCCCCAGCATTTT.

V usage is TRBV24-1 and J usage is TRBJ2-1; D gene unclear. Germline V gene lookup returns CDR1 KGHDR and CDR2 SFDVKD. V lost 7 bases and J lost 0, with 12 bases in between. The CDR3 covers 15 residues. CDR3 DNA: TGTGCCACCAGCGACCAGGAAATCTCCTACAATGAGCAGTTCTTC. It encodes CATSDQEISYNEQFF.

This clonotype was observed once. The rearrangement uses TRBV6-8 and TRBJ1-2; D is possibly TRBD1 (5 bases). The V end was cut by 5 bases, the J end by 3 bases, with 16 bases between. Germline V gene sequence: CDR1 MNHGY, CDR2 SAAAGT. The CDR3 spans 15 residues. Here the CDR3 reads CASSQWDGEDYGYTF. The CDR3 DNA sequence: TGTGCCAGCAGTCAATGGGACGGGGAGGACTATGGCTACACCTTC.

This clonotype was detected a few times. This chain joins TRBV6-1 and TRBJ1-4, with unresolved D. The CDR3 has 16 amino acids. Between the trimmed V and J ends, which lost 5 bases and 0 bases, there was a span of 13 bases. CDR1 and CDR2 (germline): MNHNS, SASEGT. The DNA for the CDR3 is TGTGCCAGCAGTTCGGGCATATACACAACTAATGAAAAACTGTTTTTT. This gives the protein CASSSGIYTTNEKLFF.

This clonotype occurred a few times. The chain couples TRBV7-6 to TRBJ2-7; tentatively, D is TRBD2 (5 bases). Germline CDR1 and CDR2: SGHVS and FNYEAQ. Trimming took off 2 bases at V and 1 base at J, with 9 bases between the two ends. The CDR3 spans 14 residues. This CDR3 reads CASSLPGVSYEQYF. The CDR3 DNA sequence: TGTGCCAGCAGCTTACCCGGGGTATCCTACGAGCAGTACTTC. The variable domain in full, with the rest retrieved from reference TRBV7-6 and TRBJ2-7, is GAGVSQSPRYKVTKRGQDVALRCDPISGHVSLYWYRQALGQGPEFLTYFNYEAQQDKSGLPNDRFSAERPEGSISTLTIQRTEQRDSAMYRCASSLPGVSYEQYFGPGTRLTVT.

Only a few counts were recorded for this clonotype. The CDR3 DNA is TGTGCCAGCAGTTTTGGACCGATTAACACTGAAGCTTTCTTT. It codes for CASSFGPINTEAFF. The rearrangement joins TRBV27 to TRBJ1-1; D unresolved. Germline V CDR1 and CDR2: MNHEY, SMNVEV (reference sequence). The CDR3 length is 14 residues. V lost 3 bases and J lost 2, with 10 bases in between.

This chain connects TRBV15 to TRBJ2-5; unclear D gene. From germline, CDR1 is LNHNV and CDR2 YYDKDF (reference sequence). The CDR3 consists of 13 residues. V lost 1 base and J lost 2, with 5 bases in between. The CDR3 loop is CATSRVSQETQYF. The CDR3 DNA reads as TGTGCCACCAGCAGAGTATCTCAAGAGACCCAGTACTTC. Full variable domain (missing parts from reference TRBV15 and TRBJ2-5): DAMVIQNPRYQVTQFGKPVTLSCSQTLNHNVMYWYQQKSSQAPKLLFHYYDKDFNNEADTPDNFQSRRPNTSFCFLDIRSPGLGDTAMYLCATSRVSQETQYFGPGTRLLVL.